The entry below describes one T cell receptor beta chain. V was clipped by 1 base and J by 3 bases; unmatched bases: 5. CDR3 length: 16 residues. Per germline, CDR1 SGHVS and CDR2 FQNEAQ. Under the authors' procedure: Cell counts per sample came from amplifying reference gene primers. Libraries were prepared by immunoSEQ multiplex PCR; TCRdb keeps only in-frame clonotypes and omits some of them. V and J calls and clone size come straight from that table; D and trimming were deduced from the DNA. Of about 260,000 clones in the sample, approximately 87% were seen once. These data originate in a study of blood T cell repertoires in COVID-19.

The specimen was peripheral blood. The TCR comes from a man in his sixties who had recovered from COVID-19. This chain connects TRBV7-8 to TRBJ2-3; the match to TRBD2 covers 9 bases. For the CDR3, the DNA is TGTGCCAGCAGCTTAGTGCCGGGACTAGCTACAGATACGCAGTATTTT. It specifies CASSLVPGLATDTQYF.